Below, 8 T cell receptor beta chains from the same sample are listed, as sequenced in a study of cytotoxic CD8 clonotypes in ibrutinib-treated CLL. Libraries were prepared by immunoSEQ multiplex PCR; TCRdb keeps only in-frame clonotypes and omits some of them. The sample records tens of thousands of clones, over 50% being singletons. This specimen consisted of PBMCs, obtained after 24 months of ibrutinib treatment. All receptors come from a human donor with chronic lymphocytic leukemia.

The rearrangement links TRBV9 to TRBJ1-5; 8 nucleotides match TRBD1. Germline assignment: CDR1 SGDLS and CDR2 YYNGEE. The CDR3 has 16 residues. Trimming cost V 4 bases and J 6 bases; bases outside gene matches: 12. The CDR3 DNA is TGTGCCAGCAGCATCTCGGGACAGGCTGGCAGTCAGCCCCAGCATTTT. It yields the protein CASSISGQAGSQPQHF.

This rearrangement joins TRBV7-9 to TRBJ1-1; D ambiguous. The V and J ends lost 2 bases and 3 bases respectively, with 7 bases between them. The CDR3 totals 13 residues. Germline V gene sequence: CDR1 SEHNR, CDR2 FQNEAQ (reference sequence). The CDR3 loop is CASSLIRDTEAFF. The CDR3 region has the DNA TGTGCCAGCAGCTTAATAAGGGACACTGAAGCTTTCTTT. Variable domain in full (rest from reference TRBV7-9 and TRBJ1-1): DTGVSQNPRHKITKRGQNVTFRCDPISEHNRLYWYRQTLGQGPEFLTYFQNEAQLEKSRLLSDRFSAERPKGSFSTLEIQRTEQGDSAMYLCASSLIRDTEAFFGQGTRLTVV.

This rearrangement joins TRBV20-1 to TRBJ2-7; no firm D call. Deletions cut 2 bases from V and 4 bases from J, with 6 bases between. The CDR3 has 11 residues. Germline V gene sequence: CDR1 DFQATT, CDR2 SNEGSKA (reference sequence). The CDR3 spells CSARSAYEQYF. DNA of the CDR3: TGCAGTGCTAGATCAGCTTACGAGCAGTACTTC.

The genes are TRBV30 and TRBJ2-3; the D call may be TRBD1 or TRBD2 (5 bases each). V was clipped by 4 bases and J by 4 bases, with 9 bases between them. Germline CDR1 and CDR2: GTSNPN and SVGIG (reference sequence). This CDR3 has 12 amino acids. The CDR3 loop is CAWKPGPDTQYF. DNA for the CDR3: TGTGCCTGGAAACCGGGGCCAGATACGCAGTATTTT.

The J gene is TRBJ1-1, the V gene TRBV14; D is possibly TRBD1 (6 bases). V gave up 2 bases and J gave up 9 bases, with 13 bases separating them. This CDR3 region has 13 residues. The germline V gene has CDR1 SGHDN and CDR2 FVKESK. The CDR3 loop reads CASSQRRTVQAFF. As DNA, the CDR3 is TGTGCCAGCAGCCAACGTCGGACAGTTCAAGCTTTCTTT.

The V and J genes are TRBV28 and TRBJ2-7; D remains ambiguous. The ends were cut back, 4 bases at V and 3 bases at J, with 13 bases in the middle. This CDR3 has 14 amino acids. Germline CDR1 and CDR2: MDHEN and SYDVKM. The CDR3 protein is CASSSWVQNYEQYF. The CDR3, as DNA: TGTGCCAGCAGTTCATGGGTCCAAAACTACGAGCAGTACTTC.

This chain joins TRBV30 and TRBJ2-3; 8 bases match TRBD1. Germline loops: CDR1 GTSNPN, CDR2 SVGIG (reference sequence). The CDR3 has 16 residues. The J segment lost 9 bases and the V segment lost 3 bases, leaving 17 bases of the junction unmatched. The CDR3 protein is CAWRAGTGLAKTTQYF. CDR3 in DNA: TGTGCCTGGAGGGCCGGGACAGGCCTTGCTAAGACCACGCAGTATTTT.

This clone has just one count. The rearrangement links TRBV7-3 to TRBJ1-5; D gene unclear. Trimming removed 1 base at V and 5 bases at J, with 6 bases between. The CDR3 length is 13 residues. CDR1 is SGHTA, CDR2 FQGTGA, per germline. DNA for the CDR3: TGTGCCAGCAGCTTAAGCGGGGATCAGCCCCAGCATTTT. Translation gives CASSLSGDQPQHF.